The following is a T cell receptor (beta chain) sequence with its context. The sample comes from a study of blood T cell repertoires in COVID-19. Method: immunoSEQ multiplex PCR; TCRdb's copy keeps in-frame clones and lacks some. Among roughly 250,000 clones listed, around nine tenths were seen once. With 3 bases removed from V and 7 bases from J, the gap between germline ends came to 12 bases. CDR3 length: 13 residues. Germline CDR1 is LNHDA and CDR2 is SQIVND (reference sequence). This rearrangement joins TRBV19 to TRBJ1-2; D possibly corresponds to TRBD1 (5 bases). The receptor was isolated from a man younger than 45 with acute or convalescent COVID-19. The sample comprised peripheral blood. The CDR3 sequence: CASSISGKGGYTF. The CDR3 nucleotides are TGTGCCAGTAGTATTTCAGGGAAGGGTGGCTACACCTTC.